These 30 T cell receptor beta chains came from one sample sequenced in a study of control samples from healthy donors and cancer patients. Assay: immunoSEQ multiplex PCR; the TCRdb copy retains only in-frame clones and omits some. The profile shows roughly 120,000 clones, around 87% of them singletons. What was sequenced was PBMCs. The source is a woman in her 50s with colorectal cancer.

The V call is TRBV4-2, the J call TRBJ1-2; possible D gene TRBD1, 6 bases. Germline V gene data show CDR1 as LGHNA and CDR2 as YNFKEQ. Trimming cost V 4 bases and J 5 bases, with 17 bases left between them. There are 15 residues in the CDR3. The CDR3 sequence is CASSPAPQGQYGYTF. CDR3 nucleotides: TGTGCCAGCAGCCCGGCCCCCCAGGGGCAGTATGGCTACACCTTC.

This sequence joins TRBV6-1 and TRBJ2-7; 10 bases are shared with TRBD1. V shed 2 bases and J 2 bases; nucleotides not matched to a gene: 15. From germline, CDR1 is MNHNS and CDR2 SASEGT. This CDR3 is built from 19 residues. CDR3 DNA: TGTGCCAGCAGTGAACGGCGATCGACAGGGGGCGCGTCTCCCTACGAGCAGTACTTC. It yields the protein CASSERRSTGGASPYEQYF.

V is TRBV18 and J is TRBJ2-1; TRBD1 matches at 7 bases. The CDR3 extends over 15 amino acids. Germline CDR1 is KGHSH and CDR2 is LQKENI. J was trimmed by 7 bases and V by 0 bases; bases with no gene match: 6. The CDR3 nucleotides read TGTGCCAGCTCACCACCAGGGGGCAATTTTAATGAGCAGTTCTTC. Protein: CASSPPGGNFNEQFF.

This chain connects TRBV6-5 to TRBJ1-4; D gene ambiguous. The V gene lost 8 bases and the J gene lost 4 bases, with 14 bases spanning the gap. The CDR3 contains 14 residues. Per the germline V gene, CDR1 is MNHEY and CDR2 is SVGAGI. This CDR3 reads CASGSVRRNEKLFF. As DNA, the CDR3 is TGTGCCAGCGGAAGTGTGAGGCGTAATGAAAAACTGTTTTTT.

The table lists this clone with a count of one. The genes are TRBV4-1 and TRBJ2-3; TRBD2 aligns across 8 bases. The ends lost 6 bases at V and 1 base at J; junction bases unmatched: 3. CDR3 length: 14 residues. The germline gives CDR1 MGHRA, CDR2 YSYEKL. In DNA form, the CDR3 reads TGCGCCAGCAGGTTACTAGCGGGCACAGATACGCAGTATTTT. This sequence encodes CASRLLAGTDTQYF.

The rearrangement joins TRBV19 to TRBJ2-5; D gene ambiguous. This CDR3 has 13 amino acids. In germline, CDR1 is LNHDA, CDR2 SQIVND (reference sequence). Trimming took off 5 bases at V and 4 bases at J, with 11 bases between the two ends. The CDR3 region is CASSGQLLETQYF. The CDR3 coding sequence is TGTGCCAGTAGTGGGCAATTATTAGAGACCCAGTACTTC.

The chain recombines TRBV5-6 with TRBJ2-1, with 9 bases fitting TRBD1. Germline CDR1 and CDR2: SGHDT and YYEEEE. The CDR3 contains 15 residues. The J segment lost 6 bases and the V segment lost 4 bases, leaving 8 bases of the junction unmatched. In DNA, the CDR3 is TGTGCCAGCAGCCTGGACAGGGGCAGAATCAATGAGCAGTTCTTC. Protein: CASSLDRGRINEQFF.

A few counts support this clone. The V gene is TRBV19, the J gene TRBJ2-1, with a possible D match to TRBD2 (5 bases). Germline V CDR1 and CDR2: LNHDA, SQIVND (reference sequence). This CDR3 comprises 17 residues. The germline V and J ends were trimmed by 3 bases and 0 bases, with 15 bases remaining between them. DNA for the CDR3: TGTGCCAGTAGTATGTTGCCCGCTACTAGCTCCTACAATGAGCAGTTCTTC. It encodes CASSMLPATSSYNEQFF.

The chain carries TRBV12-5 and TRBJ1-1; 9 bases align to TRBD1. Per the germline V gene, CDR1 is LGHNT and CDR2 is FRNRAP. This CDR3 region has 18 residues. Germline trimming cut 0 bases from V and 5 bases from J; bases unmatched to any gene: 13. CDR3 in DNA: TGTGCTAGTGGTTTGGTGACGGTGGGGGGACAGGGACGGACTGAAGCTTTCTTT. Protein: CASGLVTVGGQGRTEAFF.

The chain couples TRBV28 to TRBJ1-2, with 7 nucleotides matching TRBD1. This CDR3 comprises 13 residues. After removal of 5 bases from V and 3 bases from J, the junction contained 3 bases not matched to a gene. Germline-derived CDR1 and CDR2 are MDHEN and SYDVKM. The DNA for the CDR3 is TGTGCCAGCAGTGCAGGGGGTGACTATGGCTACACCTTC. Protein: CASSAGGDYGYTF.

This clone was seen once. The genes are TRBV19 and TRBJ1-3, with a tentative D call TRBD1 (6 bases). The CDR3 is 15 amino acids. V gave up 4 bases and J gave up 4 bases, with 14 bases separating them. CDR1 is LNHDA and CDR2 is SQIVND in the germline V gene (reference sequence). CDR3 loop: CASSSQDSGGNTIYF. Written as DNA, the CDR3 is TGTGCCAGTAGTAGCCAGGACAGCGGGGGAAACACCATATATTTT.

This chain uses TRBV30 with TRBJ2-1, with TRBD1 as a possible D gene (5 bases). Germline V gene lookup returns CDR1 GTSNPN and CDR2 SVGIG (reference sequence). The CDR3 spans 10 residues. Trimming left V 2 bases short and J 16 bases short, with 12 bases between. The CDR3 DNA reads TGTGCCTGGAGTTCGGCAGGGTTTTTCTTC. Protein: CAWSSAGFFF. Combining the CDR3 with reference TRBV30 and TRBJ2-1 gives the whole variable domain SQTIHQWPATLVQPVGSPLSLECTVEGTSNPNLYWYRQAAGRGLQLLFYSVGIGQISSEVPQNLSASRPQDRQFILSSKKLLLSDSGFYLCAWSSAGFFFGPGTRLTVL.

This sequence joins TRBV28 and TRBJ2-1; TRBD2 agrees at 12 bases. This CDR3 spans 15 amino acids. The V segment lost 5 bases and the J segment 3 bases; nucleotides outside the gene matches: 2. Germline assignment: CDR1 MDHEN and CDR2 SYDVKM. The CDR3 DNA follows: TGTGCCAGCAGTCCGGGACTAGCGGGCTACAATGAGCAGTTCTTC. Translation gives CASSPGLAGYNEQFF.

This chain connects TRBV19 to TRBJ2-1, with D tentatively TRBD1 (5 bases). Germline V lookup: CDR1 LNHDA, CDR2 SQIVND (reference sequence). The CDR3 runs to 12 residues. V lost 3 bases to trimming and J lost 9 bases, with 9 bases between them. CDR3 sequence reads: CASSIWGSEQFF. CDR3 DNA: TGTGCCAGTAGTATCTGGGGCAGTGAGCAGTTCTTC.

This clone was observed a single time. This chain connects TRBV5-1 to TRBJ2-3; D remains unclear. Germline CDR1 is SGHRS and CDR2 is YFSETQ. The CDR3 sequence is 14 residues long. The V end was cut by 0 bases, the J end by 6 bases, with 11 bases between. CDR3 amino acids: CASSLAATLDTQYF. The CDR3 region has the DNA TGCGCCAGCAGCTTGGCCGCAACTCTCGATACGCAGTATTTT.

This sequence joins TRBV9 and TRBJ1-2; 11 nucleotides agree with TRBD1. The junction had 3 bases not matched to a gene; V was cut back by 4 bases and J by 7 bases. This CDR3 comprises 13 residues. The germline CDR1 and CDR2 sequences are SGDLS and YYNGEE. The CDR3 DNA is TGTGCCAGCAGCCAGGGACAGGGGGGTGGCTACACCTTC. This codes for CASSQGQGGGYTF.

V gene TRBV2 combines with J gene TRBJ1-1; TRBD1 is a possible D gene (6 bases). Trimming removed 5 bases at V and 1 base at J, with 8 bases between. The CDR3 is made up of 13 amino acids. Looked up from germline, CDR1 is SNHLY and CDR2 is FYNNEI. CDR3 sequence (DNA): TGTGCCAGCAGTTTGGACAGGAACACTGAAGCTTTCTTT. Its translation is CASSLDRNTEAFF.

The chain employs TRBV9 and TRBJ2-2; a weak D match, TRBD2 (6 bases). The V end lost 2 bases, the J end lost 2 bases, and 34 bases lay between the germline ends. CDR1 SGDLS and CDR2 YYNGEE come from the germline V gene. The CDR3 totals 23 residues. The CDR3 DNA is TGTGCCAGCAGCGTCGCACGGAACGGGCGTAACCACCGGGGCGGGGATAACACCGGGGAGCTGTTTTTT. This gives the protein CASSVARNGRNHRGGDNTGELFF.

V and J are TRBV10-3 and TRBJ1-1, with D possibly being TRBD1 (5 bases). This CDR3 has 14 amino acids. Trimming removed 8 bases from V and 1 base from J, with 14 bases in between. Germline CDR1 reads ENHRY; CDR2 reads SYGVKD. CDR3 coding DNA: TGTGCCATCCGCCCGCCCCAGGGGAACACTGAAGCTTTCTTT. It is translated as CAIRPPQGNTEAFF.

This chain joins TRBV6-5 and TRBJ1-2; TRBD1 agrees at 8 bases. Trimming removed 8 bases from V and 4 bases from J; junction bases left unmatched: 9. CDR1 MNHEY and CDR2 SVGAGI come from the germline V gene. This CDR3 has 14 amino acids. CDR3 sequence reads: CASVETGDFYGYTF. The CDR3 nucleotides read TGTGCCAGCGTGGAGACAGGGGACTTCTATGGCTACACCTTC.

The rearrangement uses TRBV30 and TRBJ1-6; D call uncertain. This CDR3 is built from 13 residues. Germline V gene lookup returns CDR1 GTSNPN and CDR2 SVGIG (reference sequence). V lost 2 bases and J lost 9, with 11 bases in between. This chain's CDR3 is CAWSPTGGSPLHF. The CDR3 region has the DNA TGTGCCTGGAGTCCCACCGGAGGTTCACCCCTCCACTTT.

The CDR3 spells CASSHRGDTQYF. CDR3 coding DNA: TGTGCCAGCAGCCATAGAGGAGATACGCAGTATTTT. V gene TRBV3-1 (or the pseudogene TRBV3-2) combines with J gene TRBJ2-3; D not resolved. Trimming pared 3 bases from V and 5 bases from J, leaving 6 bases between. The CDR3 has 12 residues. Per the germline V gene, CDR1 is LGHDT and CDR2 is YNNKEL (reference sequence).

The rearrangement links TRBV5-1 to TRBJ2-6; D gene unclear. The germline CDR1 and CDR2 sequences are SGHRS and YFSETQ. There are 17 residues in the CDR3. Trimming stripped 1 base from V and 1 base from J, with 12 bases between. CDR3 residues: CASSLRVLGSGANVLTF. DNA for the CDR3: TGCGCCAGCAGCTTGCGGGTTTTAGGTTCTGGGGCCAACGTCCTGACTTTC.

In this sample, this clone turned up once. This sample also contains other DNA sequences that code for the same CDR3. The chain employs TRBV5-1 and TRBJ1-1, with a weak D call TRBD1 (5 bases). Trimming shortened V by 1 base and J by 3 bases, and 7 bases separated the two germline ends. CDR1 is SGHRS and CDR2 is YFSETQ in the germline V gene. The CDR3 is 13 residues long. The chain's CDR3 is CASSLQGDTEAFF. The CDR3 region has the DNA TGCGCCAGCAGCTTGCAGGGAGACACTGAAGCTTTCTTT.

The chain couples TRBV2 to TRBJ1-1; the D gene is possibly TRBD1 (5 bases). Germline V gives CDR1 SNHLY, CDR2 FYNNEI. V dropped 4 bases and J dropped 4 bases, with 19 bases sitting between them. CDR3 length: 16 residues. The CDR3 region has the DNA TGTGCCAGCAGTGCCCGACAGTTTCCGGCTAGCACTGAAGCTTTCTTT. Translated, it gives CASSARQFPASTEAFF.

In this sample, this clone turned up once. The chain has TRBV2 and TRBJ1-5; D is ambiguous. The CDR3 extends over 14 amino acids. Deletions cut 8 bases from V and 2 bases from J, with 13 bases between. Germline CDR1 is SNHLY and CDR2 is FYNNEI. The CDR3 bases are TGTGCCAGCGGAAGGCAGGCCCGCAATCAGCCCCAGCATTTT. Residues: CASGRQARNQPQHF.

V is TRBV29-1 and J is TRBJ2-3; 9 bases align to TRBD2. Germline trimming cut 6 bases from V and 3 bases from J; bases unmatched to any gene: 7. The CDR3 covers 14 residues. Germline CDR1 is SQVTM and CDR2 is ANQGSEA. The CDR3 nucleotides read TGCAGCGTGGGAGAGACTAGCGGAACAGATACGCAGTATTTT. This codes for CSVGETSGTDTQYF.

V gene TRBV11-3 combines with J gene TRBJ2-2; 12 nucleotides align to TRBD2. CDR1 is SGHNT, CDR2 YENEEA, per germline. Trimming at V came to 1 base and at J to 4 bases, leaving 4 bases not matched to a gene. The length of the CDR3 is 17 residues. CDR3 sequence (DNA): TGTGCCAGCAGCTTAGCCGGACTAGCGGGATTCACCGGGGAGCTGTTTTTT. Protein sequence: CASSLAGLAGFTGELFF.

CDR3 in amino acids: CASSQPGAEGGYTF. In DNA form, the CDR3 reads TGTGCCAGCAGTCAACCGGGGGCGGAAGGGGGCTACACCTTC. The rearrangement uses TRBV7-9 and TRBJ1-2; D may be TRBD1 (6 bases). The CDR3 has 14 amino acids. V was cut by 6 bases and J by 8 bases, with 19 bases left in between. CDR1 and CDR2 (germline): SEHNR, FQNEAQ (reference sequence).

The chain joins TRBV5-1 to TRBJ1-3, with D perhaps TRBD1 (5 bases). The length of the CDR3 is 14 residues. CDR1 SGHRS and CDR2 YFSETQ come from the germline V gene. Trimming cost V 2 bases and J 0 bases, with 6 bases left between them. The CDR3 protein is CASSLGVSGNTIYF. The DNA of the CDR3 is TGCGCCAGCAGCTTAGGGGTCTCTGGAAACACCATATATTTT. Based on the CDR3 plus reference TRBV5-1 and TRBJ1-3, the full variable domain is KAGVTQTPRYLIKTRGQQVTLSCSPISGHRSVSWYQQTPGQGLQFLFEYFSETQRNKGNFPGRFSGRQFSNSRSEMNVSTLELGDSALYLCASSLGVSGNTIYFGEGSWLTVV.